The T cell receptor (beta chain) described here comes from a study of blood T cells in healthy people across ages. In this sample, this clonotype turned up many times. PCR was performed a second time for about 6 to 12 cycles using a sample-barcoded 5' primer and a J-beta primer mix. Using its own MiXCR run on the 5' RACE reads, TCRdb lists one record per CDR3 protein. The sample holds some 640,000 distinct CDR3 sequences, less than 35% seen once. The CDR3 is made up of 16 amino acids. The V gene lost 0 bases and the J gene lost 4 bases, with 15 bases spanning the gap. Germline values: CDR1 SGHDN, CDR2 FVKESK.

The sequence derives from a woman of 80 years or more in good health. The sample was blood. The genes are TRBV14 and TRBJ2-5, with D maybe TRBD2 (7 bases). CDR3 residues: CASSQELGGLGETQYF. Here the CDR3 DNA reads TGTGCCAGCAGCCAAGAGCTCGGGGGGCTCGGAGAGACCCAGTACTTC.